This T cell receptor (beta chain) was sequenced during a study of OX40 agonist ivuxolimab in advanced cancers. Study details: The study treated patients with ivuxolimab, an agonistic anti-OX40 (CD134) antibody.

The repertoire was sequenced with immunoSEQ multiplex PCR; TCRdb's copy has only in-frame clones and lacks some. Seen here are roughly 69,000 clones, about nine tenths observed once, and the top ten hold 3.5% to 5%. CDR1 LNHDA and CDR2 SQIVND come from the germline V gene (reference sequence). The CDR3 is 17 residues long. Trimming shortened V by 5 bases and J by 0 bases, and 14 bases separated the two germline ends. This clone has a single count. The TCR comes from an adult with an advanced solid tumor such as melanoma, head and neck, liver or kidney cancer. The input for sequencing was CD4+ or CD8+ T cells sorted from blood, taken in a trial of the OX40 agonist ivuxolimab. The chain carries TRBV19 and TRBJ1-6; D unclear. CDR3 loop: CASSWQPRSSYNSPLHF. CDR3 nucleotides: TGTGCCAGTAGTTGGCAGCCCAGGAGCTCCTATAATTCACCCCTCCACTTT.